Listed below are T cell receptor beta chains from one sample, sequenced in a study of OX40 agonist ivuxolimab in advanced cancers. Profiled with immunoSEQ multiplex PCR; TCRdb holds only in-frame clones, not every one. There are around 60,000 clones in the sample; about 89% occur only once, and roughly 1.9% lies in the top ten. The sample was CD4+ or CD8+ T cells sorted from blood, taken in a trial of the OX40 agonist ivuxolimab. The receptors stem from an adult with an advanced solid tumor such as melanoma, head and neck, liver or kidney cancer. CDR3s include the opening cysteine and the closing phenylalanine or tryptophan. Each record gives: J gene, clone size, CDR3 length, V gene, D gene, CDR3 protein, CDR3 DNA. D genes are given only for firm matches. Expanded clones get a size class; other rows say once, few or many, or leave the size out.

TRBJ1-2	.	17	TRBV7-8	.	CASSLGRRRGSDYGYTF	TGTGCCAGCAGCTTAGGAAGGAGGCGGGGATCCGACTATGGCTACACCTTC
TRBJ2-1	.	15	TRBV27	.	CASSFGRSSYNEQFF	TGTGCCAGCAGTTTCGGCCGGAGCTCCTACAATGAGCAGTTCTTC
TRBJ1-6	.	15	TRBV5-1	.	CASSLAGQGNSPLHF	TGCGCCAGCAGCTTGGCCGGGCAGGGGAATTCACCCCTCCACTTT
TRBJ2-1	.	16	TRBV28	TRBD2	CASSSLSGGGYNEQFF	TGTGCCAGCAGTTCGCTTTCGGGCGGGGGTTACAATGAGCAGTTCTTC
TRBJ2-7	.	12	TRBV11-2	.	CASSFAGIEQYF	TGTGCCAGCAGCTTCGCAGGGATTGAGCAGTACTTC
TRBJ2-5	.	14	TRBV18	.	CASSPQGTEETQYF	TGTGCCAGCTCACCACAAGGGACCGAAGAGACCCAGTACTTC
TRBJ1-2	.	15	TRBV7-2	.	CASSLASGSNYGYTF	TGTGCCAGCAGCTTAGCATCAGGTTCTAACTATGGCTACACCTTC
TRBJ1-2	.	13	TRBV6-1	.	CASRTDGSYGYTF	TGTGCCAGCAGGACCGACGGCTCCTATGGCTACACCTTC
TRBJ2-7	.	14	TRBV18	TRBD1	CASSPPGQGSEQYF	TGTGCCAGCTCACCACCGGGACAGGGGAGCGAGCAGTACTTC
TRBJ1-1	.	13	TRBV6-6	TRBD1	CASSLDRDTEAFF	TGTGCCAGCAGTCTGGACAGGGACACTGAAGCTTTCTTT
TRBJ2-5	.	15	TRBV30	TRBD1	CAWTPDRVAEETQYF	TGTGCCTGGACCCCTGACAGGGTGGCAGAAGAGACCCAGTACTTC
TRBJ2-1	.	10	TRBV2	.	CASSNNEQFF	TGTGCCAGCAGTAATAATGAGCAGTTCTTC
TRBJ2-4	.	16	TRBV19	TRBD2	CASSPLAGGFANIQYF	TGTGCCAGTAGTCCCTTAGCGGGAGGGTTCGCAAACATTCAGTACTTC
TRBJ2-5	.	16	TRBV15	TRBD1	CATSREAPTGGETQYF	TGTGCCACCAGCAGAGAGGCCCCGACAGGGGGCGAGACCCAGTACTTC
TRBJ2-2	.	18	TRBV19	TRBD2	CASKITGRLAGGTGELFF	TGTGCCAGTAAAATCACAGGGCGACTAGCGGGAGGCACCGGGGAGCTGTTTTTT
TRBJ2-3	few	16	TRBV9	TRBD2	CASSVGAGGLTDTQYF	TGTGCCAGCAGCGTAGGAGCGGGGGGTCTGACAGATACGCAGTATTTT
TRBJ2-7	.	15	TRBV28	.	CASSSPVRSSYEQYF	TGTGCCAGCAGTTCCCCTGTGAGGAGCTCCTACGAGCAGTACTTC
TRBJ2-2	.	15	TRBV6-5	TRBD2	CASKRGGADTGELFF	TGTGCCAGCAAGAGGGGAGGGGCGGACACCGGGGAGCTGTTTTTT
TRBJ1-1	.	17	TRBV7-8	TRBD1	CASSFASGGWMNTEAFF	TGTGCCAGCAGCTTCGCGTCAGGGGGCTGGATGAACACTGAAGCTTTCTTT
TRBJ1-3	.	16	TRBV9	.	CASSVAPGGGGNTIYF	TGTGCCAGCAGCGTAGCTCCCGGGGGCGGTGGTAACACCATATATTTT
TRBJ2-5	.	17	TRBV28	.	CASSLFVSDSIQETQYF	TGTGCCAGCAGTTTATTTGTTTCCGATAGTATTCAAGAGACCCAGTACTTC
TRBJ2-1	.	15	TRBV19	TRBD1	CASSSTGGAHNEQFF	TGTGCCAGTAGCTCCACAGGGGGCGCGCACAATGAGCAGTTCTTC
TRBJ1-2	.	17	TRBV28	.	CASSLPPLGTLNYGYTF	TGTGCCAGCAGTTTACCCCCCTTAGGGACTTTGAACTATGGCTACACCTTC